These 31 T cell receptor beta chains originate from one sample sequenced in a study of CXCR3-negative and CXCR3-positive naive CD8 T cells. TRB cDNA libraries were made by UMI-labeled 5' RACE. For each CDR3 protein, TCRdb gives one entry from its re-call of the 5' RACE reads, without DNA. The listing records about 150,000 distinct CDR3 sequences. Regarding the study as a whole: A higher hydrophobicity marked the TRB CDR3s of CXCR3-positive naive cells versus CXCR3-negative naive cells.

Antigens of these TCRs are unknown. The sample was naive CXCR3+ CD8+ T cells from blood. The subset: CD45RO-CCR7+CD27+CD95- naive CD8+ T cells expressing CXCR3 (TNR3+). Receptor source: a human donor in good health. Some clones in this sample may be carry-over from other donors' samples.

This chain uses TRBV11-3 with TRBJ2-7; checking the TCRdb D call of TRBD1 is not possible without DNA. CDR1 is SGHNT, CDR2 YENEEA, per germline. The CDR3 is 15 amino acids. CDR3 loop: CASSSPPGTANEQYF.

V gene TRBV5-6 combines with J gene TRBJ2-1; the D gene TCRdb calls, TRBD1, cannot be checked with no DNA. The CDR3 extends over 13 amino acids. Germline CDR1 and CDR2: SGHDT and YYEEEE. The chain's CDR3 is CASIPPVGNEQFF.

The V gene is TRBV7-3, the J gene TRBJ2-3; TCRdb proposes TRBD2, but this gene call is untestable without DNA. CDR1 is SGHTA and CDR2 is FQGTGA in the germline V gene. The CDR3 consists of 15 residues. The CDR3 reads CASSLLAGVTDTQYF.

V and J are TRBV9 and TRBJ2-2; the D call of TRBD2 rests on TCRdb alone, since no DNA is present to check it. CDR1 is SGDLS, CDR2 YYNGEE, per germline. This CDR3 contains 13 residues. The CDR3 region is CASSVSGSGELFF.

The CDR3 sequence: CASSSGQGTVNTEAFF. This sequence joins TRBV12-3 or TRBV12-4 and TRBJ1-1; checking the TCRdb D call of TRBD1 is not possible without DNA. This CDR3 has 16 residues.

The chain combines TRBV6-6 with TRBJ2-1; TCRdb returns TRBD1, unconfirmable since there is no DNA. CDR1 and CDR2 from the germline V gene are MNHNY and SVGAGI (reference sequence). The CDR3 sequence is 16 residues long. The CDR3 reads CASSPGAMRPSNEQFF.

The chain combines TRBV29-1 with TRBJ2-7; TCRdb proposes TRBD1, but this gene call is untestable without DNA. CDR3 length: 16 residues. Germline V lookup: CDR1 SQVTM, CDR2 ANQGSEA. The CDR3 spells CSVEDPDSRFSYEQYF.

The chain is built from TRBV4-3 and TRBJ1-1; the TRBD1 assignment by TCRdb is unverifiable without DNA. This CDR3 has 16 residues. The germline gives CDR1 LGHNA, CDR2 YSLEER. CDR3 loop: CASSQDGGTPHTEAFF.

The CDR3 sequence is CASSLRKGALGNTIYF. The chain links TRBV7-7 to TRBJ1-3; TCRdb proposes TRBD1, but this gene call is untestable without DNA. CDR1 SSHAT and CDR2 FNYEAQ come from the germline V gene (reference sequence). The CDR3 is 16 residues long. Complete variable domain (other parts from reference TRBV7-7 and TRBJ1-3): GAGVSQSPRYKVTKRGQDVTLRCDPISSHATLYWYQQALGQGPEFLTYFNYEAQPDKSGLPSDRFSAERPEGSISTLTIQRTEQRDSAMYRCASSLRKGALGNTIYFGEGSWLTVV.

CDR3 sequence: CASSFGITEAFF. J is TRBJ1-1 and V is TRBV28. The CDR3 covers 12 residues. CDR1 is MDHEN and CDR2 is SYDVKM in the germline V gene.

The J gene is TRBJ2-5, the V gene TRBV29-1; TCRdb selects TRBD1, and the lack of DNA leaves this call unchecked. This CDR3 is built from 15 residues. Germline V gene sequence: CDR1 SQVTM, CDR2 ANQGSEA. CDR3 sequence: CSVDPRGTVQETQYF.

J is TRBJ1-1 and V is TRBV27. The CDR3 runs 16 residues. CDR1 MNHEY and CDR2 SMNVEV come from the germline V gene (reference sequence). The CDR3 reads CASRITPQGPNTEAFF.

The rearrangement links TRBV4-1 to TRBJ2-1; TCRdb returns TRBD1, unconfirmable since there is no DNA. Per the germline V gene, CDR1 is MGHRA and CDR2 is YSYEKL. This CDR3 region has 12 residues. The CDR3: CASTGGLNEQFF.

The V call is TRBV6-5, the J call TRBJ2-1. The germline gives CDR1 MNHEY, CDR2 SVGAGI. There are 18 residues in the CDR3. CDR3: CASSYSIFRASSYNEQFF.

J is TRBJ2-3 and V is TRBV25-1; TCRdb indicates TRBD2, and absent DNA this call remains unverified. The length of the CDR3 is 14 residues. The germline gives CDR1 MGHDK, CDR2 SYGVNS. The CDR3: CASSEIGGTDTQYF.

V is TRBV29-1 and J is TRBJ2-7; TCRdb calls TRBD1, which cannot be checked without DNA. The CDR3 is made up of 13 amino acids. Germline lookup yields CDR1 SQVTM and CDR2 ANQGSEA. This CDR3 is CSAAGGASYEQYF.

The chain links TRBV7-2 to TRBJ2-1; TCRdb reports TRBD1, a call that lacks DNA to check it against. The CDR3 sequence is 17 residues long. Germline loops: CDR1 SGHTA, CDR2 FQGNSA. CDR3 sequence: CASSLSTATGYYNEQFF.

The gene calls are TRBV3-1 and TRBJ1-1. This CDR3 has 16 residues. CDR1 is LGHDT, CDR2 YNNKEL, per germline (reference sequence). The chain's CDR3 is CASQLSGEGRNTEAFF.

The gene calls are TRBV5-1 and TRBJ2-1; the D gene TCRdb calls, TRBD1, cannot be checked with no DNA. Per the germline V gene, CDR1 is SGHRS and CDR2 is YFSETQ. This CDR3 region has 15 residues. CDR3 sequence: CASSFRDRVDNEQFF.

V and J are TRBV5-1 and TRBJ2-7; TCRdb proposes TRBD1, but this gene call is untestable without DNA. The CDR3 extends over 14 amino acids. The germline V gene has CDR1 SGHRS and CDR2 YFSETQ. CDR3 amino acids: CASSPWTGAYEQYF.

Here the CDR3 reads CASSLAWGSGNTIYF. V is TRBV5-1 and J is TRBJ1-3. The CDR3 has 15 amino acids. The germline gives CDR1 SGHRS, CDR2 YFSETQ. The whole variable domain, filled in from reference TRBV5-1 and TRBJ1-3, reads KAGVTQTPRYLIKTRGQQVTLSCSPISGHRSVSWYQQTPGQGLQFLFEYFSETQRNKGNFPGRFSGRQFSNSRSEMNVSTLELGDSALYLCASSLAWGSGNTIYFGEGSWLTVV.

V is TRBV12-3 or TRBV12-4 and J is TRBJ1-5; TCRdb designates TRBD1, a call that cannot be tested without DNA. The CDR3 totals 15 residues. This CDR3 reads CASSLFLQGSQPQHF.

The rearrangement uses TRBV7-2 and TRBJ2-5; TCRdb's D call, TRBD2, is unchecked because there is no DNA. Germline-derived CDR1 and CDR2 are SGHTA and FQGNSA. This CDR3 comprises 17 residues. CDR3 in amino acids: CASSLRSTSGNGETQYF. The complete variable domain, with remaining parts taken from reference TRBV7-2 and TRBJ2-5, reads GAGVSQSPSNKVTEKGKDVELRCDPISGHTALYWYRQSLGQGLEFLIYFQGNSAPDKSGLPSDRFSAERTGGSVSTLTIQRTQQEDSAVYLCASSLRSTSGNGETQYFGPGTRLLVL.

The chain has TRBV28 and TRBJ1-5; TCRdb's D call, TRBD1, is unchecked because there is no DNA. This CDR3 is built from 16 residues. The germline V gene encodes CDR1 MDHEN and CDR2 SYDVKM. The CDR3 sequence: CASSELSADESQPQHF.

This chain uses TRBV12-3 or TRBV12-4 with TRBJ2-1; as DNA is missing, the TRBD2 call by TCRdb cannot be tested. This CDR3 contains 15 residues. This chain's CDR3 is CASSQIAGRHNEQFF.

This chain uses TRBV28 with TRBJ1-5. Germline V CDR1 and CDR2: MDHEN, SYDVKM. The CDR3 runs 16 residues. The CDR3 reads CASSSVLGYSNQPQHF.

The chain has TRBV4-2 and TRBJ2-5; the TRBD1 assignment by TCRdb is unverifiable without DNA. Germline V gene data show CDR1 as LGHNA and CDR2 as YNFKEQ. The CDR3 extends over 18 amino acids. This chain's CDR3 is CASSRHWGTGLDEETQYF.

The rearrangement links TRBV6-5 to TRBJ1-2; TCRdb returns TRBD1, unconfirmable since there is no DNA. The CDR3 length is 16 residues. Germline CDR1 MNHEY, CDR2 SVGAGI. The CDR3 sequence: CASRHPTGLTNYGYTF.

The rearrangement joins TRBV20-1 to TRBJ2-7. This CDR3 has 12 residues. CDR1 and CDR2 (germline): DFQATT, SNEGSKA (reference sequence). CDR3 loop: CSARDLSGEQYF.

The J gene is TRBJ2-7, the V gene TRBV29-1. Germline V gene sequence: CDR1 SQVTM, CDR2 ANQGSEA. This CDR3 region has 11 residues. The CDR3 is CSVEIAYEQYF.

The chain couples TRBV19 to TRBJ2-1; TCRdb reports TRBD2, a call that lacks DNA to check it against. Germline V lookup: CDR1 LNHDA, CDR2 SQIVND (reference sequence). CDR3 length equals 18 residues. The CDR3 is CASSSPSLSGGPLPEQFF.